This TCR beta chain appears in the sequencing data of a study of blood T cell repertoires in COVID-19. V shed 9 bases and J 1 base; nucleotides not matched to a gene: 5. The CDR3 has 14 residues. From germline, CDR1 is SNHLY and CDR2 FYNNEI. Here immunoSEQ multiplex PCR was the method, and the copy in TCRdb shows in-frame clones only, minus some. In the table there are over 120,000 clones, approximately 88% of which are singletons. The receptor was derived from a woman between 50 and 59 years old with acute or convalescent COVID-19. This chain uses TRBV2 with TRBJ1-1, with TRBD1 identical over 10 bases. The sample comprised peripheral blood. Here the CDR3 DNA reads TGTGCCAGAGGGGACAGGGGAGGGAACACTGAAGCTTTCTTT. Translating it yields CARGDRGGNTEAFF.